These 32 T cell receptor beta chains were all obtained from the same sample, sequenced in a study of blood T cell repertoires in COVID-19. Using immunoSEQ multiplex PCR, the repertoire was profiled, and TCRdb retains in-frame clones only, with some absent. This sample has hundreds of thousands of clones, with 80% to 90% found just once. The sample comprised PBMCs or T cells enriched from blood (not recorded which). These receptors were collected from a man aged 18 to 29 who had recovered from COVID-19.

This sequence joins TRBV6-2 or TRBV6-3 and TRBJ1-4; D not resolved. In germline, CDR1 is MNHEY, CDR2 SVGEGT. The CDR3 covers 12 residues. Trimming took 4 bases from V and 4 from J, leaving 4 bases between them. The CDR3 coding sequence is TGTGCCAGCAGTTCGGTTAATGAAAAACTGTTTTTT. Translating it yields CASSSVNEKLFF.

J is TRBJ1-2 and V is TRBV7-9, with a possible D match to TRBD1 (5 bases). Germline V gene sequence: CDR1 SEHNR, CDR2 FQNEAQ (reference sequence). The ends were cut back, 1 base at V and 4 bases at J, with 10 bases in the middle. The CDR3 is made up of 14 amino acids. The CDR3 region has the DNA TGTGCCAGCAGCTTAGTCAGGGTATCCTATGGCTACACCTTC. Translated: CASSLVRVSYGYTF.

This clone has a single count. This chain uses TRBV2 with TRBJ1-4; D may be TRBD1 (6 bases). Per germline, CDR1 SNHLY and CDR2 FYNNEI. The CDR3 is made up of 14 amino acids. V gave up 4 bases and J gave up 8 bases, with 14 bases separating them. CDR3 bases: TGTGCCAGCAGTGGAACAGGGTTGGAAGAAAAACTGTTTTTT. It codes for CASSGTGLEEKLFF.

This chain connects TRBV19 to TRBJ2-1; 8 positions match TRBD1. CDR1 LNHDA and CDR2 SQIVND come from the germline V gene (reference sequence). The CDR3 loop spans 16 amino acids. With 6 bases clipped from V and 4 bases from J, the junction kept 11 bases outside the gene matches. The CDR3 spells CASSNLRDRPYNEQFF. In DNA form, the CDR3 reads TGTGCCAGTAGCAACCTCCGGGACAGGCCGTACAATGAGCAGTTCTTC.

The table lists this clone with a count of one. The rearrangement uses TRBV2 and TRBJ1-2; D gene ambiguous. Trimming cost V 6 bases and J 1 base, with 12 bases left between them. The CDR3 has 14 amino acids. Germline CDR1 is SNHLY and CDR2 is FYNNEI. The CDR3: CASRSMGSNYGYTF. In nucleotides, the CDR3 is TGTGCCAGCAGATCCATGGGGAGTAACTATGGCTACACCTTC.

This sequence joins TRBV3-1 (or the pseudogene TRBV3-2) and TRBJ2-1, with 7 nucleotides matching TRBD1. V dropped 6 bases and J dropped 2; count of bases not matched to a gene: 7. The CDR3 is 15 residues long. The germline gives CDR1 LGHDT, CDR2 YNNKEL (reference sequence). CDR3 sequence: CASSRSGTAYNEQFF. The CDR3 region has the DNA TGTGCCAGCAGTCGATCTGGGACAGCCTACAATGAGCAGTTCTTC.

The chain is built from TRBV5-1 and TRBJ1-2, with a weak D call TRBD1 (6 bases). The CDR3 has 12 amino acids. V gave up 0 bases and J gave up 7 bases, with 7 bases separating them. Germline V gives CDR1 SGHRS, CDR2 YFSETQ. CDR3: CASSLEQGGYTF. In DNA form, the CDR3 reads TGCGCCAGCAGCTTGGAACAGGGTGGCTACACCTTC.

The chain employs TRBV18 and TRBJ1-2; D remains ambiguous. The CDR3 is made up of 13 amino acids. The germline V gene encodes CDR1 KGHSH and CDR2 LQKENI. Trimming removed 4 bases from V and 4 bases from J, with 10 bases in between. This chain's CDR3 is CASSHTDFYGYTF. The DNA of the CDR3 is TGTGCCAGCTCACATACAGATTTCTATGGCTACACCTTC.

The rearrangement uses TRBV24-1 and TRBJ2-5, with 7 bases identical to TRBD1. V was clipped by 3 bases and J by 2 bases; unmatched bases: 5. The length of the CDR3 is 15 residues. Germline CDR1 and CDR2: KGHDR and SFDVKD. The DNA of the CDR3 is TGTGCCACCAGTGATAGGGGACAGAGACAAGAGACCCAGTACTTC. This translates into CATSDRGQRQETQYF.

This chain links TRBV5-1 with TRBJ2-3; 11 bases map to TRBD2. This CDR3 region has 16 residues. Germline CDR1 is SGHRS and CDR2 is YFSETQ. The V segment lost 1 base and the J segment 1 base; nucleotides outside the gene matches: 2. CDR3 region: CASSLLLAGGTDTQYF. The CDR3, as DNA: TGCGCCAGCAGCTTGCTACTAGCGGGGGGCACAGATACGCAGTATTTT.

V usage is TRBV27 and J usage is TRBJ2-7; TRBD1 aligns across 8 bases. With V trimmed by 8 bases and J by 2 bases, 8 bases remained unmatched. Germline V gives CDR1 MNHEY, CDR2 SMNVEV (reference sequence). This CDR3 spans 14 amino acids. CDR3 amino acids: CASPGDRRTYEQYF. Here the CDR3 DNA reads TGTGCCAGCCCCGGGGACAGGCGAACCTACGAGCAGTACTTC.

The rearrangement joins TRBV6-4 to TRBJ2-3; 14 bases match TRBD2. CDR1 and CDR2 (germline): MRHNA, SNTAGT. This CDR3 is built from 16 residues. Trimming at V came to 0 bases and at J to 4 bases, leaving 0 bases not matched to a gene. CDR3 nucleotide sequence: TGTGCCAGCAGTGACTCGACTAGCGGGGGGGCAGATACGCAGTATTTT. This translates into CASSDSTSGGADTQYF.

This clone was seen only a few times. The rearrangement links TRBV27 to TRBJ1-1; perhaps TRBD1 as D (5 bases). CDR1 is MNHEY and CDR2 is SMNVEV in the germline V gene (reference sequence). The CDR3 sequence is 14 residues long. V lost 7 bases and J 1 base, leaving 13 bases between the germline ends. CDR3 DNA: TGTGCCAGCACCTCGACCAGGGAGAACACTGAAGCTTTCTTT. It specifies CASTSTRENTEAFF.

The chain links TRBV24-1 to TRBJ2-2; D possibly corresponds to TRBD2 (6 bases). Per the germline V gene, CDR1 is KGHDR and CDR2 is SFDVKD. The CDR3 runs 14 residues. The V and J ends lost 7 bases and 7 bases respectively, with 15 bases between them. The CDR3: CATRGWEDIGELFF. The CDR3 DNA reads as TGTGCCACCAGGGGCTGGGAGGACATCGGGGAGCTGTTTTTT.

This chain links TRBV28 with TRBJ2-7, with 7 bases aligning to TRBD2. Germline V gene lookup returns CDR1 MDHEN and CDR2 SYDVKM. This CDR3 has 15 amino acids. The ends lost 5 bases at V and 7 bases at J; junction bases unmatched: 14. The DNA of the CDR3 is TGTGCCAGCAGTAGCTCTAGCGGCTTTGGCGGGGAGCAGTACTTC. This gives the protein CASSSSSGFGGEQYF.

V and J are TRBV18 and TRBJ1-1, with D maybe TRBD1 (5 bases). Germline loops: CDR1 KGHSH, CDR2 LQKENI. V was shortened by 2 bases and J by 0 bases, with 7 bases between the two germline ends. This CDR3 contains 14 residues. CDR3 nucleotides: TGTGCCAGCTCACCAGACAGTATGAACACTGAAGCTTTCTTT. It yields the protein CASSPDSMNTEAFF.

About this clone itself: This sample includes further DNA sequences coding for the same CDR3. The chain has TRBV27 and TRBJ1-1, with 10 bases that match TRBD1. This CDR3 region has 15 residues. Trimming at V came to 3 bases and at J to 2 bases, leaving 3 bases not matched to a gene. CDR1 and CDR2 (germline): MNHEY, SMNVEV (reference sequence). CDR3 sequence reads: CASSLGTGANTEAFF. As DNA, the CDR3 is TGTGCCAGCAGTTTGGGGACAGGGGCTAACACTGAAGCTTTCTTT.

J is TRBJ1-1 and V is TRBV28; 7 positions agree with TRBD1. The CDR3 length is 14 residues. With 7 bases clipped from V and 1 base from J, the junction kept 6 bases outside the gene matches. Germline-derived CDR1 and CDR2 are MDHEN and SYDVKM. The CDR3 nucleotides are TGTGCCAGCATCACTGGGACAGCGAACACTGAAGCTTTCTTT. This encodes CASITGTANTEAFF.

The chain joins TRBV11-2 to TRBJ2-7, with 9 bases fitting TRBD1. Per germline, CDR1 SGHAT and CDR2 FQNNGV. This CDR3 has 16 residues. The ends lost 5 bases at V and 2 bases at J; junction bases unmatched: 10. The CDR3 sequence is CASSTFKGQGAYEQYF. The CDR3 nucleotides are TGTGCCAGCAGCACGTTTAAGGGACAGGGCGCCTACGAGCAGTACTTC.

This clone appeared a single time. The rearrangement links TRBV10-3 to TRBJ1-6; TRBD1 matches at 7 bases. The CDR3 is made up of 14 amino acids. Germline CDR1 reads ENHRY; CDR2 reads SYGVKD. After removal of 6 bases from V and 5 bases from J, the junction contained 4 bases not matched to a gene. The CDR3 DNA sequence: TGTGCCATCAGCCAGGGGGGAAATAATTCACCCCTCCACTTT. Its protein is CAISQGGNNSPLHF.

The chain links TRBV10-3 to TRBJ1-2; D call uncertain. The V end was cut by 3 bases, the J end by 8 bases, with 16 bases between. Looked up from germline, CDR1 is ENHRY and CDR2 is SYGVKD. CDR3 length: 14 amino acids. CDR3 nucleotides: TGTGCCATCAGTGACGGTCAGGAGGCGAGAGGCTACACCTTC. It translates to CAISDGQEARGYTF.

The V gene is TRBV12-3 or TRBV12-4, the J gene TRBJ2-3; D gene ambiguous. CDR3 length: 13 amino acids. The V gene lost 1 base and the J gene lost 6 bases, with 8 bases spanning the gap. The CDR3 sequence is CASSLDLRDTQYF. The CDR3 nucleotides are TGTGCCAGCAGTTTAGACTTGCGGGATACGCAGTATTTT.

The sample holds a few counts of this clone. The chain joins TRBV19 to TRBJ1-5, with 9 bases aligning to TRBD1. Germline CDR1 LNHDA, CDR2 SQIVND (reference sequence). The V gene end was trimmed by 5 bases and the J gene end by 5 bases; junction bases not matched to a gene: 7. This CDR3 region has 15 residues. The CDR3 nucleotides are TGTGCCAGTAGTGAGGGACAGGGACGCTATCAGCCCCAGCATTTT. Amino acid sequence: CASSEGQGRYQPQHF.

The count of this clone is one. This chain joins TRBV11-2 and TRBJ2-1, with TRBD2 matching 9 bases. The V gene end was trimmed by 3 bases and the J gene end by 8 bases; junction bases not matched to a gene: 8. Germline V lookup: CDR1 SGHAT, CDR2 FQNNGV. The CDR3 has 15 amino acids. The CDR3: CASSFRGRGGDEQFF. The CDR3 nucleotides are TGTGCCAGCAGCTTCCGAGGGCGGGGGGGTGATGAGCAGTTCTTC.

The CDR3 sequence is CASSVAKGGDSPLHF. CDR3 nucleotide sequence: TGTGCCAGCAGCGTAGCTAAGGGCGGGGATTCACCCCTCCACTTT. V gene TRBV9 combines with J gene TRBJ1-6, with D hard to call. The ends were cut back, 0 bases at V and 8 bases at J, with 12 bases in the middle. CDR1 is SGDLS and CDR2 is YYNGEE in the germline V gene. This CDR3 is built from 15 residues.

V is TRBV5-6 and J is TRBJ2-2, with TRBD2 matching over 11 bases. J was trimmed by 4 bases and V by 4 bases; bases with no gene match: 6. This CDR3 has 16 amino acids. Germline loops: CDR1 SGHDT, CDR2 YYEEEE. This CDR3 reads CASSPLAGGITGELFF. CDR3 coding DNA: TGTGCCAGCAGCCCATTAGCGGGGGGGATCACCGGGGAGCTGTTTTTT.

The CDR3 region is CASSQGGLAVETQYF. As DNA, the CDR3 is TGCGCCAGCAGCCAAGGTGGACTAGCCGTAGAGACCCAGTACTTC. The chain combines TRBV4-1 with TRBJ2-5, with 8 positions matching TRBD2. The CDR3 totals 15 residues. The trim removed 1 base at V and 4 bases at J, leaving 5 bases unmatched. Germline V CDR1 and CDR2: MGHRA, YSYEKL.

This clone occurred once. The V gene is TRBV6-5, the J gene TRBJ1-2; TRBD1 agrees at 7 bases. Trimming removed 7 bases from V and 3 bases from J; junction bases left unmatched: 2. The CDR3 is 12 residues long. Germline CDR1 and CDR2: MNHEY and SVGAGI. The CDR3 nucleotides are TGTGCCAGCACAGGGGGTGACTATGGCTACACCTTC. This codes for CASTGGDYGYTF.

This rearrangement joins TRBV5-1 to TRBJ2-7; perhaps TRBD2 as D (7 bases). Germline V gene lookup returns CDR1 SGHRS and CDR2 YFSETQ. The CDR3 is made up of 15 amino acids. The V and J ends lost 0 bases and 4 bases respectively, with 14 bases between them. As DNA, the CDR3 is TGCGCCAGCAGCTTGGACGGGAGGACAGTTTACGAGCAGTACTTC. Its protein is CASSLDGRTVYEQYF.

The chain has TRBV11-2 and TRBJ2-1; TRBD2 agrees at 9 bases. The CDR3 length is 14 residues. CDR1 SGHAT and CDR2 FQNNGV come from the germline V gene. After removal of 7 bases from V and 4 bases from J, the junction contained 5 bases not matched to a gene. The CDR3 DNA sequence: TGTGCCAGCATCCTTAGCGGGAGTTACAATGAGCAGTTCTTC. This codes for CASILSGSYNEQFF.

The genes are TRBV19 and TRBJ2-3; a weak D match, TRBD2 (6 bases). CDR1 is LNHDA, CDR2 SQIVND, per germline (reference sequence). Trimming left V 1 base short and J 3 bases short, with 11 bases between. There are 15 residues in the CDR3. CDR3: CASSIVAGRTDTQYF. CDR3 coding DNA: TGTGCCAGTAGTATAGTTGCGGGACGAACAGATACGCAGTATTTT.

V and J are TRBV4-1 and TRBJ2-2, with 8 bases identical to TRBD2. Germline lookup yields CDR1 MGHRA and CDR2 YSYEKL. The CDR3 has 15 residues. J gave up 6 bases and V 0 bases, and 3 bases lay outside the gene matches. CDR3 in amino acids: CASSQEGLGAGELFF. The DNA of the CDR3 is TGCGCCAGCAGCCAAGAGGGACTAGGGGCCGGGGAGCTGTTTTTT.